The sequence of this TCR beta chain was determined in a study of blood T cell repertoires in COVID-19. About the study: Spain, Italy and the United States supplied samples that represented acute and convalescent COVID-19.

Losses at the gene ends were 11 bases for V and 0 bases for J; bases not matched to a gene: 9. The CDR3 spans 15 residues. Germline CDR1 reads ENHRY; CDR2 reads SYGVKD. Original handling: By means of reference gene primer amplification, nucleated cell counts were estimated. This table comes from immunoSEQ multiplex PCR, and its TCRdb copy is limited to in-frame clones, with some not included. V and J calls and clone size are given by that table; D and trimming were obtained from the DNA. The data hold some 65,000 clones, with 80% to 95% observed a single time. The V call is TRBV10-3, the J call TRBJ2-7; the match to TRBD1 covers 11 bases. The sample was peripheral blood. The sequence was obtained from a man over 45 with COVID-19, enrolled during active disease. CDR3 sequence reads: CAAKGDRGDSYEQYF. CDR3 coding DNA: TGTGCCGCAAAGGGGGACAGGGGGGACTCCTACGAGCAGTACTTC.